The rows below give T cell receptor beta chains drawn from one sample of a study of blood T cell repertoires in COVID-19. Using immunoSEQ multiplex PCR, the repertoire was profiled, and TCRdb retains in-frame clones only, with some absent. The table has about 410,000 clones, about 89% seen once. Sequenced material: peripheral blood. All receptors come from a middle-aged woman with COVID-19, enrolled during active disease. Each CDR3 is given with its conserved first and last residue. The D gene is left open where the match is weak. Only part of the rows carry a size: once, few, many, or a class if the clone is expanded.

clone size,D gene,V gene,J gene,CDR3 DNA,CDR3 protein
.,TRBD1,TRBV27,TRBJ1-6,TGTGCCAGCAGTCTCGGGACAGGGGGCCCACCCCTCCACTTT,CASSLGTGGPPLHF
.,.,TRBV4-1,TRBJ1-2,TGCGCCAGCAGCCCCCCCTCGGGGGTTGAGGGCTACACCTTC,CASSPPSGVEGYTF
.,TRBD1,TRBV7-2,TRBJ2-7,TGTGCCAGCAGCTTGTCGACAGGGCGAACGCTTAAGGAGCAGTACTTC,CASSLSTGRTLKEQYF
.,.,TRBV4-3,TRBJ1-4,TGCGCCAGCAGCCAAGTGGGCGGGGGGCTTGGGGATGAAAAACTGTTTTTT,CASSQVGGGLGDEKLFF
.,.,TRBV28,TRBJ2-7,TGTGCCAGCAGTATTCCCAGGGGTCAAATCTACGAGCAGTACTTC,CASSIPRGQIYEQYF
.,TRBD1,TRBV4-2,TRBJ1-1,TGTGCCAGCAGCCAGCGAGGCGACAGGGATTCTGAAGCTTTCTTT,CASSQRGDRDSEAFF
.,TRBD1,TRBV6-1,TRBJ1-1,TGTGCCAGCAGTGAAGCCGGGACAGGGAACACTGAAGCTTTCTTT,CASSEAGTGNTEAFF
few,.,TRBV9,TRBJ1-1,TGTGCCAGCAGCGTAGCGGCCTCAGGGTGGGGCTGGACTGAAGCTTTCTTT,CASSVAASGWGWTEAFF
.,.,TRBV7-9,TRBJ1-3,TGTGCCAGCAGCTTAGGCCTGGCAGGCCCTGGAAACACCATATATTTT,CASSLGLAGPGNTIYF
.,TRBD1,TRBV10-3,TRBJ1-2,TGTGCCATCAGTGAGGCGAGGGGGCATGGCTATGGCTACACCTTC,CAISEARGHGYGYTF
.,.,TRBV5-1,TRBJ1-6,TGCGCCAGCAGCTTGGAAGGTTTGATGACAGGCCTCCACTTT,CASSLEGLMTGLHF
.,.,TRBV6-2/TRBV6-3,TRBJ1-5,TGTGCCAGCAGTCGTACACCTACGGGACAAGGGGGTCAGGGTCAGCCCCAGCATTTT,CASSRTPTGQGGQGQPQHF
.,.,TRBV30,TRBJ1-3,TGTGCCTCCCCACTCGAGGGATTCGGAAACACCATATATTTT,CASPLEGFGNTIYF
.,.,TRBV5-4,TRBJ1-1,TGTGCCAGCAGCTTGGGTGCAGAGAACACTGAAGCTTTCTTT,CASSLGAENTEAFF
.,.,TRBV9,TRBJ2-2,TGTGCCAGCAGCGTAGATATAGGGGTCACCGGGGAGCTGTTTTTT,CASSVDIGVTGELFF
.,TRBD1,TRBV29-1,TRBJ1-1,TGCAGCGTAGCCCGGGACAGGAACACTGAAGCTTTCTTT,CSVARDRNTEAFF
.,TRBD2,TRBV5-1,TRBJ2-3,TGCGCCAGCAGCCGACTAGCGGGGGGGCAGGGTACGCAGTATTTT,CASSRLAGGQGTQYF
few,.,TRBV10-3,TRBJ1-2,TGTGCCATCAGTGAGGGCAGGGGCGATTTCATTAACTATGGCTACACCTTC,CAISEGRGDFINYGYTF
.,.,TRBV19,TRBJ1-2,TGTGCCAGTAGTGGGTACAGGGCCAATGGCTACACCTTC,CASSGYRANGYTF
.,.,TRBV10-3,TRBJ2-1,TGTGCCATCAGTGAGGGACTGAACCAATACAATGAGCAGTTCTTC,CAISEGLNQYNEQFF
.,.,TRBV6-5,TRBJ1-4,TGTGCCAGCAGTTATCGTCCTAATGAAAAACTGTTTTTT,CASSYRPNEKLFF
few,TRBD1,TRBV5-1,TRBJ2-7,TGCGCCAGCGGACCGACAGGGGGTATCAACGAGCAGTACTTC,CASGPTGGINEQYF
.,.,TRBV5-1,TRBJ2-5,TGCGCCAGCAGCTTGGGAAACAAAGAGACCCAGTACTTC,CASSLGNKETQYF
.,TRBD2,TRBV5-1,TRBJ2-1,TGCGCCAGCAGCCCCGGACTAGCGGGAGGCCTCAATGAGCAGTTCTTC,CASSPGLAGGLNEQFF
.,.,TRBV2,TRBJ2-7,TGTGCCAGCAGTGACGAGGCGGGGAACCTCTCCTACGAGCAGTACTTC,CASSDEAGNLSYEQYF
.,.,TRBV6-2/TRBV6-3,TRBJ2-1,TGTGCCAGCAGTCGGACAGAAACGTTCTACAATGAGCAGTTCTTC,CASSRTETFYNEQFF
once,TRBD1,TRBV7-9,TRBJ1-3,TGTGCCAGCAGCTTAACCTCCGGACAGGGGTCTCGCTCTGGAAACACCATATATTTT,CASSLTSGQGSRSGNTIYF
.,.,TRBV28,TRBJ1-5,TGTGCCAGCAGTTTGATGGGCAGGGGCCAGTATCAGCCCCAGCATTTT,CASSLMGRGQYQPQHF
.,.,TRBV6-5,TRBJ1-1,TGTGCCAGCAGGGATGACAGGTTCTACACTGAAGCTTTCTTT,CASRDDRFYTEAFF
.,.,TRBV24-1,TRBJ2-1,TGTGCCACCAGTGACGCCTACAATGAGCAGTTCTTC,CATSDAYNEQFF